This T cell receptor (beta chain) was identified during a study of human T cells and chemical hapten exposure. As for the study in general: The variation in per-sample TCR yields arose mainly from small differences in pooled library volumes.

TCRdb ran MiXCR on the RACE reads and lists one entry per CDR3 protein. The top ten clones hold under 6.5% of a sample with 45,000 or so distinct CDR3 sequences, around 4.5% of them seen once. Ten or more counts support this clonotype. Time point specified: healthy volunteer bleed at 2 weeks. Unfractionated whole blood yielded total RNA. CDR1 and CDR2 from the germline V gene are LGHDT and YNNKEL (reference sequence). The CDR3 loop spans 16 amino acids. Trimming left V 0 bases short and J 4 bases short, with 13 bases between. The TCR sequence derives from a human donor in good health. Some clones in this sample may be carry-over from other donors' samples. Specimen: whole blood. The chain employs TRBV3-1 and TRBJ2-1; D is possibly TRBD2 (5 bases). CDR3 in amino acids: CASSQDGARGYNEQFF. The CDR3 region has the DNA TGTGCCAGCAGCCAAGATGGAGCCCGGGGTTACAATGAGCAGTTCTTC.